This entry lists 6 T cell receptor beta chains sequenced from one sample in a study of blood T cells in healthy people across ages. Using a J-beta primer mix together with a sample-barcoded 5' primer, a second PCR was run for 7 to 11 cycles. TCRdb used MiXCR to reprocess the 5' RACE reads, holding one entry per CDR3 protein. Here the sample spans 800,000 to 950,000 distinct CDR3 sequences, 29% being singletons. This sample was also put to use in a study of T cells of mothers and their children.

The sequencing input was blood. Receptor source: a woman aged 40 to 50 in good health.

This clonotype was seen a handful of times. V gene TRBV4-1 combines with J gene TRBJ2-7, with D maybe TRBD2 (6 bases). V lost 4 bases, J lost 2 bases, and 18 bases lay in between. Germline V gene lookup returns CDR1 MGHRA and CDR2 YSYEKL. This CDR3 has 16 amino acids. For the CDR3, the DNA is TGCGCCAGCAGCCGGGGCGCGGGACCTAGGGCCTACGAGCAGTACTTC. Its protein product is CASSRGAGPRAYEQYF.

This clonotype was counted only a few times. The chain links TRBV7-2 to TRBJ2-1; D call uncertain. The germline V gene encodes CDR1 SGHTA and CDR2 FQGNSA. This CDR3 region has 13 residues. Trimming cost V 1 base and J 9 bases, with 10 bases left between them. For the CDR3, the DNA is TGTGCCAGCAGCTTAGAGCCCCCCAGTGAGCAGTTCTTC. Translating gives CASSLEPPSEQFF.

This clonotype was observed a handful of times. The V call is TRBV14, the J call TRBJ2-1; 9 bases match TRBD2. Trimming removed 1 base from V and 1 base from J; junction bases left unmatched: 2. Per the germline V gene, CDR1 is SGHDN and CDR2 is FVKESK. The CDR3 totals 16 residues. The CDR3 DNA sequence: TGTGCCAGCAGCCAAGCTAGCGGGGTATCCTACAATGAGCAGTTCTTC. It translates to CASSQASGVSYNEQFF. The variable domain in full, completed from reference TRBV14 and TRBJ2-1, reads EAGVTQFPSHSVIEKGQTVTLRCDPISGHDNLYWYRRVMGKEIKFLLHFVKESKQDESGMPNNRFLAERTGGTYSTLKVQPAELEDSGVYFCASSQASGVSYNEQFFGPGTRLTVL.

In its sample, this clonotype was seen many times. This chain's CDR3 is CASSLSLAFYTDTQYF. CDR3 DNA sequence: TGCGCCAGCAGCTTGTCACTAGCTTTTTACACAGATACGCAGTATTTT. V and J are TRBV5-1 and TRBJ2-3; the D gene is possibly TRBD2 (6 bases). The germline V gene encodes CDR1 SGHRS and CDR2 YFSETQ. The CDR3 is made up of 16 amino acids. Trimming shortened V by 1 base and J by 2 bases, and 14 bases separated the two germline ends.

The V call is TRBV7-6, the J call TRBJ1-1; the match to TRBD1 covers 7 bases. Germline CDR1 reads SGHVS; CDR2 reads FNYEAQ. This CDR3 is 14 amino acids long. The V and J ends lost 5 bases and 10 bases, in that order; junction bases with no gene match: 13. In nucleotides, the CDR3 is TGTGCCAGCAGCCTAGGAGGGGGCCCGATAAGAGCTTTCTTT. Residues: CASSLGGGPIRAFF.

The chain employs TRBV28 and TRBJ2-1; perhaps TRBD1 as D (5 bases). CDR1 is MDHEN and CDR2 is SYDVKM in the germline V gene. V was shortened by 2 bases and J by 4 bases, with 15 bases between the two germline ends. This CDR3 region has 16 residues. The CDR3 DNA reads as TGTGCCAGCAGTTTACGCTCAGGGATCCTATACAATGAGCAGTTCTTC. Encoded protein: CASSLRSGILYNEQFF.